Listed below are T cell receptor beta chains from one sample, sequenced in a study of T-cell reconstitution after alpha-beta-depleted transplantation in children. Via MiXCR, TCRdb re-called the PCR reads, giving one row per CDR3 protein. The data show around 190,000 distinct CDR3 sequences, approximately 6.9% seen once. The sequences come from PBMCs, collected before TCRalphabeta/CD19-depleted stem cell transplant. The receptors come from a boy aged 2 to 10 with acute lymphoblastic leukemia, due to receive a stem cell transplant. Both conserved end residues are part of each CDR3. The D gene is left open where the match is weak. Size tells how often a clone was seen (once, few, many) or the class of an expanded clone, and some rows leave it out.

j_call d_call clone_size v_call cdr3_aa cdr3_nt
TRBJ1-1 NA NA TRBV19 CASSPRTGIEAFF TGTGCCAGTAGTCCCCGGACGGGAATTGAAGCTTTCTTT
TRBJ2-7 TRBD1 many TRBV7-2 CASKTGTSSYEQYF TGTGCCAGCAAGACAGGGACAAGTTCCTACGAGCAGTACTTC
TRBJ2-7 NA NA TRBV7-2 CASSSTRLGEQYF TGTGCCAGCAGCTCGACCCGGTTGGGGGAGCAGTACTTC
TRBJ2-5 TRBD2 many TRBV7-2 CASSSSGTNQETQYF TGTGCCAGCAGCTCGTCCGGGACTAACCAAGAGACCCAGTACTTC
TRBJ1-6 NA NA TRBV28 CASSPLVGGSPLHF TGTGCCAGCAGCCCCCTGGTGGGGGGTTCACCCCTCCACTTT
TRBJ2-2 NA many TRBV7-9 CASSHDRPRSTGELFF TGTGCCAGCAGCCACGACAGGCCGCGGAGCACCGGGGAGCTGTTTTTT
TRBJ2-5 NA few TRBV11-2 CASSLVAAQETQYF TGTGCCAGCAGCTTAGTGGCAGCCCAAGAGACCCAGTACTTC
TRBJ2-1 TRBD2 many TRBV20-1 CSANSGGVDNEQFF TGCAGTGCTAATAGCGGGGGGGTGGACAATGAGCAGTTCTTC
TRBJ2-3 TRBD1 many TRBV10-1 CASSRGTGGSTDTQYF TGCGCCAGCAGCCGCGGGACAGGCGGAAGCACAGATACGCAGTATTTT
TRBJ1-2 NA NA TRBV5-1 CASRSPSEGGYTF TGCGCCAGCAGGTCTCCGTCGGAGGGCGGCTACACCTTC
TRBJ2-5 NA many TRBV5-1 CASRVVEETQYF TGCGCCAGCAGGGTAGTGGAGGAGACCCAGTACTTC
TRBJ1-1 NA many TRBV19 CASSTQGQGTEAFF TGTGCCAGTAGTACGCAGGGGCAGGGCACTGAAGCTTTCTTT
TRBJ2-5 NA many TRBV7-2 CASSPLGVGTQYF TGTGCCAGCAGCCCGCTAGGGGTGGGGACCCAGTACTTC
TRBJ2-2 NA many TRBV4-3 CASSQDAGAWTGELFF TGCGCCAGCAGCCAAGATGCAGGGGCGTGGACCGGGGAGCTGTTTTTT
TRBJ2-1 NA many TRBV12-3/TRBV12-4 CASSLRGPNEQFF TGTGCCAGCAGTTTGCGAGGTCCCAATGAGCAGTTCTTC